A single sample gave rise to the 24 T cell receptor beta chains below, sequenced in a study of monozygotic twins with inflammatory bowel disease. TCRdb re-called the 5' RACE reads; every CDR3 protein appears as one record, without DNA. Its table lists fewer than 450,000 distinct CDR3 sequences. What was sequenced was blood. These receptors were collected from a human donor with ulcerative colitis or Crohn's disease, or a healthy co-twin of an affected twin (not recorded which).

The genes are TRBV29-1 and TRBJ2-1; TCRdb calls TRBD1, which cannot be checked without DNA. The CDR3 loop spans 14 amino acids. The germline CDR1 and CDR2 sequences are SQVTM and ANQGSEA. CDR3 amino acids: CSVGGYPSYNEQFF.

The genes are TRBV29-1 and TRBJ2-2; the TCRdb call, TRBD2, lacks DNA for checking. The CDR3 length is 15 residues. CDR1 and CDR2 from the germline V gene are SQVTM and ANQGSEA. CDR3 amino acids: CSVRGTSGDTGELFF.

The chain carries TRBV27 and TRBJ1-2; the TRBD1 assignment by TCRdb is unverifiable without DNA. This CDR3 is 12 amino acids long. From germline, CDR1 is MNHEY and CDR2 SMNVEV (reference sequence). CDR3 in amino acids: CASRGQGGGYTF.

The chain employs TRBV5-1 and TRBJ2-3; TCRdb returns TRBD1, unconfirmable since there is no DNA. CDR1 is SGHRS, CDR2 YFSETQ, per germline. The CDR3 is made up of 14 amino acids. The CDR3 is CASSPVTGTDTQYF.

The chain joins TRBV6-2 or TRBV6-3 to TRBJ2-2; TCRdb lists TRBD1, though no DNA is available to test this call. This CDR3 has 17 amino acids. The V gene's germline CDR1 is MNHEY and CDR2 SVGEGT. The CDR3 spells CASTPRPGQGSSGELFF.

The V call is TRBV24-1, the J call TRBJ2-5. Germline CDR1 and CDR2: KGHDR and SFDVKD. This CDR3 spans 14 amino acids. The CDR3 spells CATSDATSQETQYF.

V and J are TRBV7-9 and TRBJ1-1; TCRdb reports TRBD1, a call that lacks DNA to check it against. The CDR3 is made up of 14 amino acids. The germline gives CDR1 SEHNR, CDR2 FQNEAQ (reference sequence). CDR3: CASRPNRGQTEAFF.

The V call is TRBV27, the J call TRBJ1-6; lacking DNA, the TRBD1 call made by TCRdb goes unchecked. Germline-derived CDR1 and CDR2 are MNHEY and SMNVEV (reference sequence). The CDR3 has 17 residues. The chain's CDR3 is CASSLSRAFGGASPLHF.

V is TRBV12-3 or TRBV12-4 and J is TRBJ2-1. The CDR3 totals 15 residues. This CDR3 is CASSQWGSSYNEQFF.

This chain uses TRBV12-3 or TRBV12-4 with TRBJ1-2; TCRdb lists TRBD1, though no DNA is available to test this call. The CDR3 is 15 residues long. CDR3 region: CASSRLGTAIHGYTF.

J is TRBJ2-3 and V is TRBV20-1; TCRdb designates TRBD1, a call that cannot be tested without DNA. The CDR3 contains 14 residues. The germline gives CDR1 DFQATT, CDR2 SNEGSKA (reference sequence). The CDR3 reads CSALGQGEADTQYF.

The CDR3 is CASGTERTSGQGDYEQYF. The V call is TRBV5-1, the J call TRBJ2-7; TCRdb designates TRBD2, a call that cannot be tested without DNA. CDR1 SGHRS and CDR2 YFSETQ come from the germline V gene. CDR3 size: 18 residues.

The gene calls are TRBV4-3 and TRBJ2-1; TCRdb's assignment of TRBD2 cannot be checked, as there is no DNA. The germline V gene has CDR1 LGHNA and CDR2 YSLEER. There are 19 residues in the CDR3. CDR3 region: CASSPRLAGGSSSYNEQFF.

The V gene is TRBV2, the J gene TRBJ2-2. The CDR3 runs 14 residues. Germline V gene lookup returns CDR1 SNHLY and CDR2 FYNNEI. This chain's CDR3 is CASSEGMNTGELFF.

This rearrangement joins TRBV5-1 to TRBJ1-4; the TCRdb D gene call, TRBD1, has no DNA to confirm it. From germline, CDR1 is SGHRS and CDR2 YFSETQ. The CDR3 is 16 amino acids. The CDR3: CASSPGQGGLREKLFF.

This chain uses TRBV20-1 with TRBJ2-3. Looked up from germline, CDR1 is DFQATT and CDR2 is SNEGSKA (reference sequence). This CDR3 has 13 residues. The CDR3: CSVVSTLADTQYF.

The chain joins TRBV4-1 to TRBJ1-1. The germline V gene has CDR1 MGHRA and CDR2 YSYEKL. This CDR3 region has 19 residues. The CDR3 loop is CASSQDPRIFGEGNTEAFF.

The chain employs TRBV4-1 and TRBJ1-6; TCRdb indicates TRBD1, and absent DNA this call remains unverified. CDR3 length: 17 amino acids. Germline V lookup: CDR1 MGHRA, CDR2 YSYEKL. The CDR3 spells CASSQDPGGLYNSPLHF.

The chain links TRBV20-1 to TRBJ2-1; the TCRdb call, TRBD2, lacks DNA for checking. Germline lookup yields CDR1 DFQATT and CDR2 SNEGSKA (reference sequence). The length of the CDR3 is 15 residues. This chain's CDR3 is CSATSGGVPYNEQFF.

The CDR3 loop is CSSGGGTADTQYF. The rearrangement links TRBV29-1 to TRBJ2-3; TCRdb's D call, TRBD1, is unchecked because there is no DNA. This CDR3 comprises 13 residues. Per the germline V gene, CDR1 is SQVTM and CDR2 is ANQGSEA.

The chain has TRBV12-3 or TRBV12-4 and TRBJ2-7. CDR3 size: 11 residues. The CDR3 loop reads CASSGTVVKYF.

This chain connects TRBV19 to TRBJ1-5; TCRdb lists TRBD1, though no DNA is available to test this call. The germline CDR1 and CDR2 sequences are LNHDA and SQIVND (reference sequence). This CDR3 is built from 14 residues. The CDR3 sequence is CASRRRDTNQPQHF.

The chain uses TRBV29-1 and TRBJ1-2. The CDR3 consists of 12 residues. Germline V lookup: CDR1 SQVTM, CDR2 ANQGSEA. This CDR3 reads CSVGVQVGGYTF.

CDR3 amino acids: CASSLATSGGDSYNEQFF. The chain has TRBV7-2 and TRBJ2-1; the TRBD2 assignment by TCRdb is unverifiable without DNA. The CDR3 length is 18 residues. CDR1 and CDR2 from the germline V gene are SGHTA and FQGNSA. Together with reference TRBV7-2 and TRBJ2-1, the CDR3 gives the full variable domain: GAGVSQSPSNKVTEKGKDVELRCDPISGHTALYWYRQSLGQGLEFLIYFQGNSAPDKSGLPSDRFSAERTGGSVSTLTIQRTQQEDSAVYLCASSLATSGGDSYNEQFFGPGTRLTVL.